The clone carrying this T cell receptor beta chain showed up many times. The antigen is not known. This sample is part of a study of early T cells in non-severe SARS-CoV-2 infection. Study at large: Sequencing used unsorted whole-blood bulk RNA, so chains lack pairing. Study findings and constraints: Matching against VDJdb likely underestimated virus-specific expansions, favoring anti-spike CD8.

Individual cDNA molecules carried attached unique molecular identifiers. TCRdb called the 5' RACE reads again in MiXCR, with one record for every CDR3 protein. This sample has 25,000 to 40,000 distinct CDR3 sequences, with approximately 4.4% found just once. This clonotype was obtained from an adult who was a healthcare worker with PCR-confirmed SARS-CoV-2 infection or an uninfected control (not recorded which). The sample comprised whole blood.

For the CDR3, the DNA is TGTGCCAGCAGAAAACAGGGGAGGGACGAGCAGTACTTC. Translating gives CASRKQGRDEQYF. The J gene is TRBJ2-7, the V gene TRBV28, with D tentatively TRBD1 or TRBD2 (7 bases each). In germline, CDR1 is MDHEN, CDR2 SYDVKM. This CDR3 has 13 amino acids. V lost 6 bases and J lost 5, with 14 bases in between. Using reference TRBV28 and TRBJ2-7 for the parts outside the CDR3, the full variable domain is DVKVTQSSRYLVKRTGEKVFLECVQDMDHENMFWYRQDPGLGLRLIYFSYDVKMKEKGDIPEGYSVSREKKERFSLILESASTNQTSMYLCASRKQGRDEQYFGPGTRLTVT.